What follows describes a single T cell receptor (beta chain). This clone was recorded once. Its antigen has not been determined. No much larger clone is present one base from it, and per-base qualities are unavailable. This sample was included in a study of cytomegalovirus exposure and HLA in healthy donors (dated by TCRdb to the late 2010s). Regarding the complete study: An earlier analysis of some 600 of the donors reported 250 to 300 Gb of sequence data and around 100 million unique TCR beta sequences obtained from around 180 million T cells. About 300 gigabases of sequencing data and tens of millions of unique TCR sequences were included in an early release covering several hundred HLA-typed donors. Of the approximately 400 genotyped donors, approximately 82% fell in the genetic ancestry cluster associated with self-reported Caucasian donors. The aim of the study was to test whether cataloging public T cell receptors could identify signatures of past pathogen exposure. The study used immunosequencing to profile the T cell repertoires of 600 to 850 subjects and linked those repertoires to cytomegalovirus serostatus. Along with the roughly 700-subject first cohort, a separate validation cohort of over 90 different subjects was used. To predict cytomegalovirus infection status, the study combined high-throughput TCR immunosequencing, statistical association of individual TCRs with disease status, and machine learning. A later analysis re-examined previously published TCR beta repertoires from just over 650 donors and added high-resolution HLA genotyping to investigate patterns of TCR occurrence. In the later analysis, no new phenotypic data were used to find candidate immune exposures; instead, reliance was placed on TCR beta sequences and their occurrence across donors. To decide whether each TCR beta V gene segment behaved as functional or pseudogenic, an earlier analysis of nearly 600 of the donors relied on high-throughput TCR beta sequencing. Donor age, sex, ethnicity and CMV serostatus were compiled alongside the repertoire data. Genome-wide SNP genotypes for about 65% of the roughly 700 donors were used in a later genetic analysis, which treated that subset as a discovery cohort. All discovery cohort repertoires had been generated using a single sequencing platform. Both class I and class II loci were covered by HLA typing, at four-digit resolution. Typing coverage varied by locus: roughly 629-640 donors for A, B, C, DRB1 and DQB1; more than 500 for DQA1; around 610 for DPA1; approximately 450 for DPB1. Because of strong linkage in the cohort, roughly five DR-DQ haplotypes were treated as single units for association and clustering. On average, roughly 240,000 unique TCR beta nucleotide sequences were sequenced per donor among some 420 genotyped donors of the cohort, with roughly 18% of those sequences being non-productive. The full study reports these points: A further reported finding was that TCR beta sequences accurately predicted the HLA-A and HLA-B alleles for most subjects in the first cohort. For the cohort, immune exposure information was limited to CMV serostatus. Because HLA typing was unavailable for some donors at each locus, only the typed subset was used in association tests. Compared with the roughly 720-donor mean, donors in an Asian-associated ancestry cluster had fewer N-insertions in productive TCRs, according to a later genetic analysis. A later analysis found that TCR association rates varied across HLA loci, with DRB1 alleles showing the most associated TCRs and HLA-C alleles the fewest. In an earlier analysis of fewer than 700 of the donors, most TCR beta V segments appeared in productive rearrangements about 87% or about 30% of the time, broadly matching IMGT annotations. Linkage disequilibrium might explain the correlated functional status among segregating V segments, but an unknown experimental factor could not be ruled out. Because counts were too low, approximately 15 rarely observed V segments, including chromosome 9 orphons, were excluded from the earlier analysis of some 540 of the donors. While some public TCRs were present in many individuals, most TCR sequences turned up only very rarely across donors. According to a later analysis, most CMV-associated TCR beta chains appeared to be HLA-restricted, and the HLA associations seemed to be driven largely by CMV exposure. The study gave a list of about 150 TCR beta chains associated with cytomegalovirus. Cytomegalovirus status was reported to be diagnosed by the classifier with high specificity and sensitivity in both the original and validation cohorts. A group of highly shared sequence variants was considered likely to be a technical artifact of the sequencing pipeline. This cohort had only TCR beta chains sequenced, and the lack of alpha or paired-chain data limited which features could be detected. Some IMGT-functional V segments, including TRBV6-2 and TRBV6-3, could not be told apart with the 87-base-pair reads, so those segments were excluded. Assigning TCR associations to individual alleles was difficult when HLA alleles, especially DR and DQ, strongly co-occurred. In a later analysis, HLA-associated TCR beta chains showed more clonal expansion and lower generation probabilities than non-associated chains that were equally common. In a later analysis, about 17,000 TCR beta sequences were associated with specific HLA alleles at a false discovery rate of 0.05. According to a later analysis, parvovirus B19, influenza, CMV and Epstein-Barr virus appeared linked to several top co-occurrence clusters. In vitro tests confirmed that a few of the cytomegalovirus-associated TCR beta chains recognize cytomegalovirus antigens. The authors suggested that the approach could potentially be generalized to other disease states and immunological phenotypes. The presence/absence analyses assumed that sequencing depth was roughly uniform across donors, and that assumption may not be true. V-gene and J-gene trimming of TCR beta chains was associated with a missense DCLRE1C variant in a later genetic analysis, and the association was replicated in an independent cohort.

The cohort was made up of 666 healthy bone marrow donors. Cohort members were all nominally healthy when sampled, although unrecorded immune exposures were likely present. The donor tested CMV seronegative, placing the donor among the 300 to 400 seronegative members of the cohort. Each donor provided a peripheral blood sample, and peripheral blood mononuclear cells were used for TCR beta sequencing. Genomic DNA was extracted from the blood cell samples with the Qiagen DNeasy Blood Extraction Kit. Libraries were prepared through the immunoSEQ multiplex PCR assay. For the multiplex PCR, a mixture combining 60 forward primers for TCR Vbeta segments and 13 reverse primers for TCR Jbeta segments was used. The CDR3 region of rearranged TCR beta genes was amplified from genomic DNA with a multiplex PCR assay. Amplified TCR beta libraries were sequenced as 87-base-pair reads on the Illumina HiSeq System. Concerning the study's data processing: In a later analysis, roughly 80 million unique TCR beta chains were counted across the 500 to 850 repertoires, and about 10 million of these chains were shared by at least two donors. To remove PCR and sequencing errors, raw reads were error-corrected and collapsed into unique sequences using a nearest-neighbor algorithm that merged closely related sequences. CDR3 sequences were aligned to IMGT reference sequences to assign V, D and J gene segments. For a sequence to be retained, at least a six-nucleotide match to both a V gene segment and a J gene segment was required. Rearrangements were called productive when the CDR3 lacked stop codons and stayed in frame with V and J; all others were non-productive. Following IMGT convention, CDR3 was defined as the stretch from the second conserved V-encoded cysteine to the conserved J-encoded phenylalanine. Sequences without an unambiguous match to a single V gene segment were excluded from the earlier analysis of 450 to 650 of the donors. An earlier analysis of 550 to 650 of the donors classified V segments as functional when productive rearrangements were above 56.7% and as segregating when the standard deviation between donors was above 5%. A statistical classification framework was built for diagnosing cytomegalovirus status from the catalog of TCR beta chain sequences. V and J gene assignment, in a later analysis, came from comparing TCR nucleotide sequences with IMGT/GENE-DB human TR gene sequences. Using the TCRdist pipeline, a later analysis assigned CDR3 sequences along with most-parsimonious VDJ recombination scenarios. In a later analysis, every TCR beta chain was defined by the combination of its CDR3 amino acid sequence and its V-gene family, and reads without a unique V-gene family were dropped. A later analysis removed nearly 600 highly shared, low-generation-probability nucleotide sequences to deal with suspected cross-contamination and a sequencing artifact. In a later analysis, a clonal expansion index was calculated for each public chain from normalized within-repertoire ranks of inferred template counts. In a later analysis, generation probabilities were computed using a VDJ recombination model fitted to out-of-frame rearrangements, and the results were checked against IGoR. In a later analysis, hypergeometric tests were used to score TCR-TCR, TCR-HLA and TCR-CMV co-occurrence, with a repertoire-size bias correction applied to TCR pairs. In a later analysis, false discovery rates were estimated by permuting HLA or CMV assignments 20 times. In a later analysis, co-occurring TCRs were grouped using DBSCAN, with TCRdist sequence similarity added in when clustering inside HLA-allele-positive subsets. For co-occurrence clustering, repertoires with fewer than 30,000 or more than 120,000 public chains were excluded, along with about five repertoires with anomalous nucleotide sharing. Imported from immuneACCESS, the table was reduced by TCRdb to in-frame sequences with V and J called. These copies leave out some clones; in studies compared against another copy, an unresolved V gene accounts for under half, and the cause of the remainder is not known. From that table come the V and J calls and clone size; the DNA was used to work out D and trimming. In all, the sample holds 95,000 to 150,000 clones, and around 78% of those were seen once. Around 4% of the sample is held by the ten biggest clonotypes.

From a lookup of the germline V gene, CDR1 and CDR2 are LGHNT and FRNRAP. The germline V end is reduced by 3 bases and the J end by 7 bases; junction bases left unmatched: 6. The CDR3 covers 16 residues, taking in both the cysteine and the phenylalanine. Of the read, only the CDR3 DNA is kept; its 48 bases are in frame from base 1. Here the chain combines TRBV12-5 and TRBJ2-2; 12 bases in the middle match TRBD1. The sequenced sample was PBMCs. This clonotype originated in a man aged 40-50 years in good health and CMV-seronegative. CDR3 region: CASGFSGTGGFGELFF. The DNA is as follows: TGTGCTAGTGGTTTCTCCGGGACAGGGGGCTTCGGGGAGCTGTTTTTT.